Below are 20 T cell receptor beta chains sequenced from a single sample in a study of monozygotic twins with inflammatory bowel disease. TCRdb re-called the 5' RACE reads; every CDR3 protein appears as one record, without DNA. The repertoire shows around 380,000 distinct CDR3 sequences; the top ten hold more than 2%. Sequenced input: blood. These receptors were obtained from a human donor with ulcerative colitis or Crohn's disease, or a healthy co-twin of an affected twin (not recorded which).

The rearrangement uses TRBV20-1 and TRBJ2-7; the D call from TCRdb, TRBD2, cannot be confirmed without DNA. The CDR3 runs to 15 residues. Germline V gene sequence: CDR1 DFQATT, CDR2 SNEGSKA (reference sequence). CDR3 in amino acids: CSASYSASGYYEQYF.

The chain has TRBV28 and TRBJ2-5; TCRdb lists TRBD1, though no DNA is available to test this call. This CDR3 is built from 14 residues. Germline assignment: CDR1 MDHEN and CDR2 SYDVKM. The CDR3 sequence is CASSLGSWGETQYF. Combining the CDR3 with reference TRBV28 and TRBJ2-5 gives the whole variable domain DVKVTQSSRYLVKRTGEKVFLECVQDMDHENMFWYRQDPGLGLRLIYFSYDVKMKEKGDIPEGYSVSREKKERFSLILESASTNQTSMYLCASSLGSWGETQYFGPGTRLLVL.

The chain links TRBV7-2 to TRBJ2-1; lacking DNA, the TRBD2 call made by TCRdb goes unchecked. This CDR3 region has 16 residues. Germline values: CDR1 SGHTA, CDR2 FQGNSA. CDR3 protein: CASSKLAGVLAYEQFF. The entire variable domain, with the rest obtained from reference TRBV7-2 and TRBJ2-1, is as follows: GAGVSQSPSNKVTEKGKDVELRCDPISGHTALYWYRQSLGQGLEFLIYFQGNSAPDKSGLPSDRFSAERTGGSVSTLTIQRTQQEDSAVYLCASSKLAGVLAYEQFFGPGTRLTVL.

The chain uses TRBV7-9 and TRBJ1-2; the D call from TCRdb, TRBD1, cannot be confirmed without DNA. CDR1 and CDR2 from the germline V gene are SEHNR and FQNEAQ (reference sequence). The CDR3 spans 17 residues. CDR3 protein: CASSSRGTGEIVYGYTF.

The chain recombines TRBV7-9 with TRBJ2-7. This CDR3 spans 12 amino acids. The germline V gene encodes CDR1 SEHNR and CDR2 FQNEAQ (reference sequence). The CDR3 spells CASSSHTGEQYF. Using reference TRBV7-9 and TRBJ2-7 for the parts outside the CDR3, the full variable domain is DTGVSQNPRHKITKRGQNVTFRCDPISEHNRLYWYRQTLGQGPEFLTYFQNEAQLEKSRLLSDRFSAERPKGSFSTLEIQRTEQGDSAMYLCASSSHTGEQYFGPGTRLTVT.

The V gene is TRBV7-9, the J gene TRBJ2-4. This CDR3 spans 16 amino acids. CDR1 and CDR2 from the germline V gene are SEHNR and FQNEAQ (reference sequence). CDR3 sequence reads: CASSPYIGMAKNIQYF.

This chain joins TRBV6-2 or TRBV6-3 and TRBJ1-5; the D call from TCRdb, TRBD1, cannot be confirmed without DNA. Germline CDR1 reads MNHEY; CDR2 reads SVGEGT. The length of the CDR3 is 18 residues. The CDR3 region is CASSYNIGGVGSNQPQHF.

The CDR3 loop is CASSLASGRGGGETQYF. The gene calls are TRBV5-1 and TRBJ2-5; absent DNA, TCRdb's TRBD2 call cannot be checked. In germline, CDR1 is SGHRS, CDR2 YFSETQ. This CDR3 comprises 17 residues. The full variable domain, with the rest looked up from reference TRBV5-1 and TRBJ2-5, is KAGVTQTPRYLIKTRGQQVTLSCSPISGHRSVSWYQQTPGQGLQFLFEYFSETQRNKGNFPGRFSGRQFSNSRSEMNVSTLELGDSALYLCASSLASGRGGGETQYFGPGTRLLVL.

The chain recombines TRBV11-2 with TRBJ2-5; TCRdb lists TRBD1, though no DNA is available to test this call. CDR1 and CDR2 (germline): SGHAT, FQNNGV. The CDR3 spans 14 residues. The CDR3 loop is CASSRRQGKETQYF.

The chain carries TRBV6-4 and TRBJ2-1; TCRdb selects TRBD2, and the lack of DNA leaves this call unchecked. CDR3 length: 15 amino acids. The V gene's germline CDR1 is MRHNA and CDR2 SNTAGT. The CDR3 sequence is CASKGSGGVYNEQFF.

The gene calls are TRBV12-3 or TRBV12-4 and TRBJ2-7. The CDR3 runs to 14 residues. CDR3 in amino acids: CASSPDTRSHEQYF.

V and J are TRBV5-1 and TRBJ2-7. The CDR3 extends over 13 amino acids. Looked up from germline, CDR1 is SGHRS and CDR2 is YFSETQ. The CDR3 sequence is CASTVTLGTEQYF. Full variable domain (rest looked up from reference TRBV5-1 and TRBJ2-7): KAGVTQTPRYLIKTRGQQVTLSCSPISGHRSVSWYQQTPGQGLQFLFEYFSETQRNKGNFPGRFSGRQFSNSRSEMNVSTLELGDSALYLCASTVTLGTEQYFGPGTRLTVT.

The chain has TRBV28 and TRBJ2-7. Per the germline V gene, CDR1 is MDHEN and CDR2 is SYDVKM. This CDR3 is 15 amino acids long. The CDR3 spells CASSLLGRGGYEQYF.

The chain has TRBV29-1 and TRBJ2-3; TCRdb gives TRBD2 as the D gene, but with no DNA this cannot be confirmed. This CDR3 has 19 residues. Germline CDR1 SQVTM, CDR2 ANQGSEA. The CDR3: CSVEDRGLAGLSSTDTQYF.

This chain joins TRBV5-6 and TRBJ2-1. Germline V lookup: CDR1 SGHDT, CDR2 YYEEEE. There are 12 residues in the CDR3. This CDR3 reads CASSLFGNEQFF.

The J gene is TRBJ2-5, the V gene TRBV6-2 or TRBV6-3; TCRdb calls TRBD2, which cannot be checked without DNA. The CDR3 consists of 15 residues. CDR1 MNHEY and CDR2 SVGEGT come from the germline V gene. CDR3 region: CASSRLAGLGETQYF.

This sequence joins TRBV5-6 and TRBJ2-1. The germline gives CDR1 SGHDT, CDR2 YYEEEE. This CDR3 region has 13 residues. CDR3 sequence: CASSQFAGNEQFF.

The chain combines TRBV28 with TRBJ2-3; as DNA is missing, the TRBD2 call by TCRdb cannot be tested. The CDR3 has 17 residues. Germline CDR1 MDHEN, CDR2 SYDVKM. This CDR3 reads CASSSDLLAGYTDTQYF.

This chain's CDR3 is CASSLIGEKLFF. The chain combines TRBV5-1 with TRBJ1-4. CDR1 is SGHRS and CDR2 is YFSETQ in the germline V gene. This CDR3 spans 12 amino acids.

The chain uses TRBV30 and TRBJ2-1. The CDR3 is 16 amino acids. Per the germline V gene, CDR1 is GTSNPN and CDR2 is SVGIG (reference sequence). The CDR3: CAWSVRQRPSYNEQFF.